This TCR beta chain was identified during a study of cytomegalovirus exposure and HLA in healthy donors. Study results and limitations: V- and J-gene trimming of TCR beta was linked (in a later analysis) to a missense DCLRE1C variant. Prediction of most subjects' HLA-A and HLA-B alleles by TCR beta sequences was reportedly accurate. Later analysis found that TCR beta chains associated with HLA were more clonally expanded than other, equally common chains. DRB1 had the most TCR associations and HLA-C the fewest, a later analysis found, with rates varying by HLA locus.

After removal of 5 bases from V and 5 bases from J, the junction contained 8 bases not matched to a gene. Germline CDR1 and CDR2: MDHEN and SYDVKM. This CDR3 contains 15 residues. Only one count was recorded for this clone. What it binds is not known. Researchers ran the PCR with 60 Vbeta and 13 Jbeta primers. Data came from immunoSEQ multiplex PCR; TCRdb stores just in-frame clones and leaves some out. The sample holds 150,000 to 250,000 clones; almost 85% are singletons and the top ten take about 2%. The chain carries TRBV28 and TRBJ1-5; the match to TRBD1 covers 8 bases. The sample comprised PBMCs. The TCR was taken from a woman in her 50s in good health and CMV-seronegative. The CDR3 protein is CASSQGAVLYQPQHF. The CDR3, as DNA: TGTGCCAGCAGTCAGGGGGCGGTCCTCTATCAGCCCCAGCATTTT.